Listed here is a single T cell receptor (beta chain). Authors' analysis steps: Amplifying reference gene primers gave estimates of nucleated cell counts. Some clones are missing from TCRdb's copy, which holds only in-frame ones; the method was immunoSEQ multiplex PCR. V and J calls and clone size are copied from that table; D and trimming were computed from the DNA. The table includes about 300,000 clones, approximately 88% detected once. This specimen comes from a study of blood T cell repertoires in COVID-19. Overall study context: Material from acute and convalescent COVID-19 was sourced from the United States, Italy and Spain. PBMCs, B-cell-depleted T cells, or T cells provided the cDNA or gDNA that made up the material.

Germline loops: CDR1 SGHKS, CDR2 YYEKEE (reference sequence). Trimming shortened V by 2 bases and J by 4 bases, and 20 bases separated the two germline ends. CDR3 length: 17 amino acids. Followed longitudinally, the Seattle patients had been enrolled during active infection. Specimen: peripheral blood. The V call is TRBV5-5, the J call TRBJ2-3, with a possible D match to TRBD2 (5 bases). This TCR came from a human donor with COVID-19, enrolled during active disease. The donor label of this sample is uncertain. The CDR3 sequence: CASSFERDSQGADTQYF. The CDR3 bases are TGTGCCAGCAGCTTCGAACGGGATTCCCAAGGCGCAGATACGCAGTATTTT.